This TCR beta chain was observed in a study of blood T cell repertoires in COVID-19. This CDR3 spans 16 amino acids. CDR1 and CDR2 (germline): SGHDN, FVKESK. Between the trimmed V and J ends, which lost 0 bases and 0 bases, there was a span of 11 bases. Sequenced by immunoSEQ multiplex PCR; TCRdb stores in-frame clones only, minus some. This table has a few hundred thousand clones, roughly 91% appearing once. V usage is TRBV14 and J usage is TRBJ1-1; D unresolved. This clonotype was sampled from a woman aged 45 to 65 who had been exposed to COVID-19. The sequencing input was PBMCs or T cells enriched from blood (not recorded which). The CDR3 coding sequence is TGTGCCAGCAGCCAAGATCTTGGCGGGGTGAACACTGAAGCTTTCTTT. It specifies CASSQDLGGVNTEAFF. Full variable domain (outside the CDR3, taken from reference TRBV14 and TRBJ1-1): EAGVTQFPSHSVIEKGQTVTLRCDPISGHDNLYWYRRVMGKEIKFLLHFVKESKQDESGMPNNRFLAERTGGTYSTLKVQPAELEDSGVYFCASSQDLGGVNTEAFFGQGTRLTVV.